Sequencing of this T cell receptor (beta chain) was carried out in a study of CD4 T cells in relation to SARS-CoV-2 and coronaviruses. In the case of this clone: Its antigen is unidentified.

Unexposed donor CD4+ T cells date from about 2011-2019, before the COVID-19 pandemic. The cells were cultured for over eight days before CD4+ T cells were isolated. Only in-frame clones appear in the TCRdb table, and some are missing; sequencing was by immunoSEQ multiplex PCR. The table includes about 16,000 clones, around 77% detected once. The CDR3 contains 15 residues. Germline V gives CDR1 LNHDA, CDR2 SQIVND (reference sequence). Germline trimming cut 2 bases from V and 4 bases from J; bases unmatched to any gene: 7. The receptor was isolated from a human donor in good health. The sequencing input was CD4+ T cells from PBMCs, cultured in vitro. The rearrangement links TRBV19 to TRBJ2-5; 7 bases are a match to TRBD1. For the CDR3, the DNA is TGTGCCAGTAGTATACTGACAGGGCGTAGAGAGACCCAGTACTTC. This translates into CASSILTGRRETQYF.